This T cell receptor beta chain was sequenced during a study of blood T cell repertoires in COVID-19. Assay: immunoSEQ multiplex PCR; the TCRdb copy retains only in-frame clones and omits some. The repertoire holds around 80,000 clones, roughly four fifths seen once, with approximately 12% in the top ten. Germline lookup yields CDR1 SGHRS and CDR2 YFSETQ. Germline trimming cut 3 bases from V and 8 bases from J; bases unmatched to any gene: 13. The length of the CDR3 is 16 residues. Sequences were obtained from peripheral blood. The chain employs TRBV5-1 and TRBJ1-4; 7 nucleotides agree with TRBD1. The receptor's source is a man older than 75 with acute or convalescent COVID-19. In DNA form, the CDR3 reads TGCGCCAGCAGCTCTAGCAGGGGGGCGAAAAGAGAAAAACTGTTTTTT. Translation gives CASSSSRGAKREKLFF.